The clone carrying this T cell receptor (beta chain) was found a few times. Its antigen is currently unknown. The data belong to a study of CD8+ T cells in alopecia areata. Study background: The study gave treated patients oral tofacitinib at 5 to 10 mg twice daily.

The CDR3 runs to 14 residues. V lost 5 bases and J lost 1, with 14 bases in between. The germline V gene has CDR1 SQVTM and CDR2 ANQGSEA. Reverse transcription of extracted RNA yielded cDNA, which provided the sequencing template. The protocol was immunoSEQ multiplex PCR, while the TCRdb copy is restricted to in-frame clones and leaves out a portion. The table lists some 180,000 clones, around half of them singletons. Regarding treatment: oral pan-JAK inhibitor, 5-10 mg twice daily. The study team obtained lesional scalp punch biopsies and peripheral blood from alopecia areata patients. General observations from the study: Many of the expanded lesional clones endured in scalp and blood while on tofacitinib.

The genes are TRBV29-1 and TRBJ1-2; D remains unclear. The sequencing here drew on CD8+ T cells sorted from blood, taken at week 24, from a patient treated with tofacitinib. This clonotype was sampled from a human donor with alopecia areata. Here the CDR3 reads CSVFMTDINYGYTF. The CDR3 nucleotides read TGCAGCGTTTTTATGACCGATATTAACTATGGCTACACCTTC. Using reference TRBV29-1 and TRBJ1-2 for the parts outside the CDR3, the full variable domain is SAVISQKPSRDICQRGTSLTIQCQVDSQVTMMFWYRQQPGQSLTLIATANQGSEATYESGFVIDKFPISRPNLTFSTLTVSNMSPEDSSIYLCSVFMTDINYGYTFGSGTRLTVV.